Sequencing of this TCR beta chain was carried out in a study of follicular helper T cells after annual influenza vaccination. The study, taken as a whole, reports: Plasmablast frequency change correlated with clonality change in ICOS+CD38+ cTfh. ICOS-CD38- cTfh most often held earlier Day 7 ICOS+CD38+ clones.

Documented time point: 2015-2016 season, pre-vaccination. Profiling relied on immunoSEQ multiplex PCR, and the TCRdb table lists in-frame clones only, not all of them. The sample lists about 14,000 clones; roughly 74% were seen once. Notes on this clone: Antigen: not known.

Trimming left V 1 base short and J 1 base short, with 7 bases between. The CDR3 contains 13 residues. Germline V gene data show CDR1 as GTSNPN and CDR2 as SVGIG (reference sequence). The J gene is TRBJ1-1, the V gene TRBV30; the D is unclear. Source: CXCR5- memory CD4+ T cells sorted from blood, taken on the day of influenza vaccination. This receptor was identified in an adult who received the influenza vaccine. The CDR3 protein is CAWSAPWNTEAFF. CDR3 bases: TGTGCCTGGAGTGCCCCCTGGAACACTGAAGCTTTCTTT.